Presented here are 10 T cell receptor beta chains from one specimen sequenced in a study of T cells in women clearing cervical HPV infection. Sequencing used immunoSEQ multiplex PCR; TCRdb keeps in-frame clones, though not all of them. The listing contains under 30,000 clones. Material: blood buffy coat. These TCRs come from a woman between 18 and 69 years old with a cervical HPV16 infection that either progressed to CIN3+ or cleared (not recorded which).

Note on this clone: The observed sequence ends 3 residues before the CDR3 terminus, with the missing tail filled in from the germline J gene. This chain links TRBV18 with TRBJ1-2; TRBD1 agrees at 9 bases. Per germline, CDR1 KGHSH and CDR2 LQKENI. This CDR3 spans 16 amino acids. The chain's CDR3 is CASSSRRRTGVDDYTF. The DNA read from the CDR3 is TGTGCCAGCTCATCACGGAGACGGACAGGGGTCGACGAC.

Of note for this clone: The read is 3 residues too short to cover the CDR3 end, so that end is filled in from the germline J gene. The chain combines TRBV30 with TRBJ1-4; D is undetermined. The germline CDR1 and CDR2 sequences are GTSNPN and SVGIG (reference sequence). V gave up 2 bases and J gave up 7 bases, with 8 bases separating them. This CDR3 comprises 12 residues. The CDR3 bases that were read are TGTGCCTGGAGTTCCCTTAGTGAAAAA. Protein product: CAWSSLSEK. The complete CDR3 reads CAWSSLSEKLFF.

Note on this clone: The read ends 3 residues before the CDR3 terminus; that terminus is restored from the germline J gene. The genes are TRBV7-6 and TRBJ1-2; D remains ambiguous. The CDR3 is made up of 12 amino acids. CDR1 and CDR2 (germline): SGHVS, FNYEAQ. The sequenced CDR3 bases are TGTGCCAGCAGCTTAGGATCCTACGAC. This gives the protein CASSLGSYD. The full-length CDR3 reads as CASSLGSYDYTF.

Remarks on this clone: At one end the junction does not follow the germline gene, possibly because of a read error. The read falls 3 residues short of the CDR3 end, and the missing part is taken from the germline J gene. The sample has other DNA sequences that encode this CDR3 too. The chain is built from TRBV30 and TRBJ1-2, with D perhaps TRBD1 (5 bases). Germline CDR1 is GTSNPN and CDR2 is SVGIG (reference sequence). This CDR3 has 13 amino acids. CDR3 DNA (partial): TGTGCCTGGAGTGAGGGGTTCTACTATGGT. Amino acid sequence: CAWSEGFYYG. The CDR3 as a whole reads CAWSEGFYYGYTF.

In the case of this clone: The read finishes 3 residues shy of the CDR3 end, and the germline J gene is used to complete it. This chain connects TRBV6-1 to TRBJ1-2; TRBD1 might be the D (5 bases). Germline V CDR1 and CDR2: MNHNS, SASEGT. This CDR3 contains 16 residues. The CDR3 region is CASSEFGSGTRNDYTF. The part of the CDR3 DNA that was read is TGTGCCAGCAGTGAATTTGGTAGCGGGACTCGCAATGAC.

To note about this clone: With the read ending 3 residues before the CDR3 end, the germline J gene is used to fill in that end. The V call is TRBV5-1, the J call TRBJ2-3; 12 nucleotides match TRBD2. Germline V gene lookup returns CDR1 SGHRS and CDR2 YFSETQ. The CDR3 sequence is 15 residues long. The sequenced CDR3 bases are TGCGCCAGCAGCCCCCTAGCGGGGGGGGAAGAGACG. Amino acids: CASSPLAGGEET. The entire CDR3 protein reads CASSPLAGGEETQYF.

On this clone: The observed sequence ends 3 residues before the CDR3 terminus, with the missing tail filled in from the germline J gene. The chain links TRBV20-1 to TRBJ2-1; 9 nucleotides agree with TRBD1. The CDR3 runs 16 residues. V lost 0 bases to trimming and J lost 5 bases; unmatched junction nucleotides: 8. Germline V gives CDR1 DFQATT, CDR2 SNEGSKA (reference sequence). The sequenced CDR3 bases are TGCAGTGCTAGAGATCCGGACAGGGGAGGGAACAATGAG. Encoded protein: CSARDPDRGGNNE. In full, the CDR3 is CSARDPDRGGNNEQFF.

Concerning this clone itself: Coverage ceases 3 residues before the CDR3 finishes, and the germline J gene fills in the end. The J gene is TRBJ2-5, the V gene TRBV7-2; TRBD2 matches 9 bases. Germline values: CDR1 SGHTA, CDR2 FQGNSA. V lost 1 base to trimming and J lost 5 bases; unmatched junction nucleotides: 5. This CDR3 is 15 amino acids long. CDR3 amino acids: CASSLGGGAGETQYF. The DNA read from the CDR3 is TGTGCCAGCAGCTTAGGCGGGGGGGCGGGTGAGACC.

A note on this clone: The CDR3 goes on 3 residues after the read ends, and that part is filled in from the germline J gene. The chain has TRBV7-3 and TRBJ2-1; 8 positions match TRBD1. The CDR3 is 19 residues long. V dropped 1 base and J dropped 5; count of bases not matched to a gene: 16. Germline loops: CDR1 SGHTA, CDR2 FQGTGA. The CDR3 is CASSLNGWSEQGVDNEQFF. Partial CDR3 DNA: TGTGCCAGCAGCTTAAATGGTTGGTCGGAACAGGGGGTCGACAATGAG.

For this clone: The observed sequence ends 3 residues before the CDR3 terminus, with the missing tail filled in from the germline J gene. This chain joins TRBV4-2 and TRBJ2-5; TRBD2 agrees at 7 bases. Germline V gives CDR1 LGHNA, CDR2 YNFKEQ. Trimming at V came to 3 bases and at J to 4 bases, leaving 2 bases not matched to a gene. The CDR3 spans 13 residues. The CDR3 region is CASSQPGGETQYF. CDR3 bases read: TGTGCCAGCAGCCAGCCGGGGGGAGAGACC.